These 14 T cell receptor beta chains were all obtained from the same sample, sequenced in a study of blood T cells in healthy people across ages. A second PCR, run for about 7 to 11 cycles, used a sample-barcoded 5' primer plus a J-beta primer mix. MiXCR was run by TCRdb on the 5' RACE reads, yielding one entry per CDR3 protein. The sample lists about 1.4 million distinct CDR3 sequences; roughly 59% were seen once. Sequenced: blood. These receptors all stem from a man between 18 and 29 years old in good health.

V gene TRBV13 combines with J gene TRBJ2-3; TRBD1 matches at 10 bases. The CDR3 sequence is 16 residues long. Trimming cost V 4 bases and J 6 bases; bases outside gene matches: 10. The germline V gene has CDR1 PRHDT and CDR2 FYEKMQ (reference sequence). Here the CDR3 reads CASSSTGTGESDTQYF. The CDR3 nucleotides read TGTGCCAGCAGCTCCACCGGGACAGGGGAGTCCGATACGCAGTATTTT.

Here the CDR3 reads CASSQGRGVNEKLFF. DNA for the CDR3: TGTGCCAGCAGCCAAGGACGGGGTGTTAATGAAAAACTGTTTTTT. The genes are TRBV3-1 and TRBJ1-4; unclear D gene. From germline, CDR1 is LGHDT and CDR2 YNNKEL (reference sequence). The CDR3 is made up of 15 amino acids. V lost 1 base to trimming and J lost 4 bases, with 10 bases between them. Full variable domain (outside the CDR3, taken from reference TRBV3-1 and TRBJ1-4): DTAVSQTPKYLVTQMGNDKSIKCEQNLGHDTMYWYKQDSKKFLKIMFSYNNKELIINETVPNRFSPKSPDKAHLNLHINSLELGDSAVYFCASSQGRGVNEKLFFGSGTQLSVL.

This clonotype occurred a few times. The chain has TRBV5-1 and TRBJ2-5; possibly TRBD2 for D (7 bases). Trimming cost V 9 bases and J 3 bases, with 15 bases left between them. CDR3 length: 13 residues. Per the germline V gene, CDR1 is SGHRS and CDR2 is YFSETQ. The CDR3 loop reads CATSRGGEETQYF. CDR3 sequence (DNA): TGCGCCACTTCCCGCGGGGGCGAAGAGACCCAGTACTTC.

The genes are TRBV10-2 and TRBJ2-2; 8 bases agree with TRBD2. Losses at the gene ends were 8 bases for V and 5 bases for J; bases not matched to a gene: 10. The CDR3 is 15 amino acids. Germline V gene sequence: CDR1 WSHSY, CDR2 SAAADI. CDR3 coding DNA: TGCGCCAGCTCAAACCCGGGACTAGTGACCGGGGAGCTGTTTTTT. It specifies CASSNPGLVTGELFF.

The V call is TRBV12-3 or TRBV12-4, the J call TRBJ1-6, with D perhaps matching TRBD1 (6 bases). The CDR3 totals 14 residues. Trimming pared 4 bases from V and 5 bases from J, leaving 9 bases between. Here the CDR3 DNA reads TGTGCCAGCAGTTGGGGGCGGAATAATTCACCCCTCCACTTT. This translates into CASSWGRNNSPLHF.

V gene TRBV29-1 combines with J gene TRBJ1-1; 10 positions match TRBD1. This CDR3 is built from 12 residues. Trimming at V came to 8 bases and at J to 3 bases, leaving 3 bases not matched to a gene. The germline gives CDR1 SQVTM, CDR2 ANQGSEA. CDR3: CSSGTGDTEAFF. CDR3 bases: TGCAGCTCCGGGACAGGGGACACTGAAGCTTTCTTT. Filled out from reference TRBV29-1 and TRBJ1-1, the complete variable domain reads SAVISQKPSRDICQRGTSLTIQCQVDSQVTMMFWYRQQPGQSLTLIATANQGSEATYESGFVIDKFPISRPNLTFSTLTVSNMSPEDSSIYLCSSGTGDTEAFFGQGTRLTVV.

The J gene is TRBJ2-7, the V gene TRBV7-2; possibly TRBD1 for D (6 bases). The germline CDR1 and CDR2 sequences are SGHTA and FQGNSA. Trimming stripped 4 bases from V and 3 bases from J, with 10 bases between. The CDR3 totals 13 residues. CDR3 in amino acids: CASSSGHLYEQYF. CDR3 coding DNA: TGTGCCAGCAGCTCGGGACACCTCTACGAGCAGTACTTC.

The chain employs TRBV7-8 and TRBJ2-4, with D possibly matching TRBD1 (6 bases). The J call may be wrong; the DNA end is better matched by TRBJ2-7. CDR1 and CDR2 (germline): SGHVS, FQNEAQ. The CDR3 loop spans 14 amino acids. This CDR3 is CASSDGQLLYEQYF. CDR3 sequence (DNA): TGTGCCAGCAGCGACGGACAGCTACTCTACGAGCAGTACTTC.

The chain uses TRBV25-1 and TRBJ2-5; D gene ambiguous. V was cut by 6 bases and J by 2 bases, with 10 bases left in between. The CDR3 spans 13 residues. Germline V lookup: CDR1 MGHDK, CDR2 SYGVNS. In nucleotides, the CDR3 is TGTGCCAGCAGAGACGTAGCTCAAGAGACCCAGTACTTC. This encodes CASRDVAQETQYF.

This sequence joins TRBV10-3 and TRBJ2-1; 7 bases agree with TRBD1. The better agreement between TRBJ2-7 and the DNA end casts doubt on the J call. The CDR3 totals 15 residues. The germline V gene encodes CDR1 ENHRY and CDR2 SYGVKD. CDR3 sequence reads: CAISDRRQGDNEQYF. The CDR3 DNA reads TGTGCCATCAGTGATCGGCGGCAGGGGGACAATGAGCAGTACTTC.

This chain links TRBV6-2 or TRBV6-3 with TRBJ1-1; no clear D. Germline CDR1 MNHEY, CDR2 SVGEGT. The CDR3 has 15 residues. V dropped 4 bases and J dropped 11 bases, with 23 bases sitting between them. The CDR3, as DNA: TGTGCCAGCAGTTTCTCAGGACCCGTGCGGAAATTGGCTTTCTTT. Encoded protein: CASSFSGPVRKLAFF.

This rearrangement joins TRBV7-9 to TRBJ1-4; the D is unclear. The V gene's germline CDR1 is SEHNR and CDR2 FQNEAQ (reference sequence). The CDR3 is 12 amino acids. V shed 2 bases and J shed 6 bases, with 4 bases lying between them. In DNA form, the CDR3 reads TGTGCCAGCAGCTTATTTGATGAAAAACTGTTTTTT. Translation: CASSLFDEKLFF.

Details on this clonotype: An end of the junction differs from the germline gene, which may be a read error. The rearrangement uses TRBV20-1 and TRBJ2-2; perhaps TRBD2 as D (5 bases). CDR1 and CDR2 (germline): DFQATT, SNEGSKA (reference sequence). The CDR3 is 16 amino acids. Here the CDR3 DNA reads TGCAGTGCTAGAGATCGGAGATCCGAAGGCACCGGGAAGCTGTTTTTT. Amino acids: CSARDRRSEGTGKLFF.

The rearrangement links TRBV4-1 to TRBJ2-1, with D possibly TRBD1 on 5 matching bases. V was clipped by 1 base and J by 8 bases, with 12 bases between them. Germline V gene lookup returns CDR1 MGHRA and CDR2 YSYEKL. The CDR3 totals 14 residues. The CDR3 sequence is CASSQGLGRYEQFF. The CDR3 DNA follows: TGCGCCAGCAGCCAAGGGCTGGGGCGCTATGAGCAGTTCTTC.